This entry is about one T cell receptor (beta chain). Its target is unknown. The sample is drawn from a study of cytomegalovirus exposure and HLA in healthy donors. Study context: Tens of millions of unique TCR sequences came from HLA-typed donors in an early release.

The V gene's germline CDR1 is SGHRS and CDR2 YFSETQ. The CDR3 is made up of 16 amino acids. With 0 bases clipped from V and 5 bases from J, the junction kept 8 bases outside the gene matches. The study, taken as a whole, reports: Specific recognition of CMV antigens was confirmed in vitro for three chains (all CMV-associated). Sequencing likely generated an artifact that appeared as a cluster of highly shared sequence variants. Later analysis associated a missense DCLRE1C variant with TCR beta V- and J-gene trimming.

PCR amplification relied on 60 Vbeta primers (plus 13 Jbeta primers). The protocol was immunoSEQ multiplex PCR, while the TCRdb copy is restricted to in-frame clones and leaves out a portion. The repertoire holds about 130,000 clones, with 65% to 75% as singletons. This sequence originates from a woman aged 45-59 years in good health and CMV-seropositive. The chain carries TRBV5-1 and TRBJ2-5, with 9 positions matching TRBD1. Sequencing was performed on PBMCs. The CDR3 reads CASSLGDRVELETQYF. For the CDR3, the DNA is TGCGCCAGCAGCTTGGGGGACAGGGTTGAGTTGGAGACCCAGTACTTC.